These 25 T cell receptor beta chains were sequenced from one sample in a study of blood T cell repertoires in COVID-19. The table came from immunoSEQ multiplex PCR; TCRdb's copy has only in-frame clones and leaves some out. The sample lists approximately 170,000 clones; around 90% were seen once. The sequenced material came from PBMCs or T cells enriched from blood (not recorded which). These receptors originate from a woman younger than 35 who had recovered from COVID-19.

The count of this clone is one. The chain recombines TRBV19 with TRBJ2-7, with 7 bases lining up with TRBD1. The CDR3 is 15 residues long. V lost 4 bases, J lost 3 bases, and 9 bases stayed unmatched. Germline V CDR1 and CDR2: LNHDA, SQIVND (reference sequence). The CDR3 DNA is TGTGCCAGTAGTAAGAGGGCAGGGGACAGCTACGAGCAGTACTTC. Encoded protein: CASSKRAGDSYEQYF.

This clone appeared once. V usage is TRBV5-1 and J usage is TRBJ2-2; 15 bases map to TRBD2. Germline V CDR1 and CDR2: SGHRS, YFSETQ. This CDR3 has 17 amino acids. The V and J ends lost 6 bases and 6 bases, in that order; junction bases with no gene match: 9. CDR3 sequence (DNA): TGCGCCAGCACCTTCGGACTAGCGGGAGGGCCATCCGGGGAGCTGTTTTTT. This translates into CASTFGLAGGPSGELFF.

The genes are TRBV2 and TRBJ1-5; 8 bases agree with TRBD1. Per germline, CDR1 SNHLY and CDR2 FYNNEI. The CDR3 covers 14 residues. Trimming took 9 bases from V and 6 from J; bases not matched to a gene: 10. CDR3 DNA: TGTGCCAGTACACAGGGGGAAGGTGGTCAGCCCCAGCATTTT. Translation: CASTQGEGGQPQHF.

This sequence joins TRBV30 and TRBJ2-7, with 12 bases fitting TRBD2. V gave up 8 bases and J gave up 2 bases; unmatched junction bases: 4. This CDR3 contains 13 residues. From germline, CDR1 is GTSNPN and CDR2 SVGIG (reference sequence). As DNA, the CDR3 is TGTGCCGGGGGGACTAGCGGGCCCTACGAGCAGTACTTC. This translates into CAGGTSGPYEQYF.

This clone was seen a few times. J is TRBJ2-7 and V is TRBV27, with 13 bases identical to TRBD2. The germline V gene has CDR1 MNHEY and CDR2 SMNVEV (reference sequence). This CDR3 region has 16 residues. J gave up 5 bases and V 4 bases, and 8 bases lay outside the gene matches. The CDR3 DNA sequence: TGTGCCAGCAGTTCACCGACTAGCGGGAGGCCCCACGAGCAGTACTTC. Translation gives CASSSPTSGRPHEQYF.

This rearrangement joins TRBV11-2 to TRBJ2-7, with D perhaps matching TRBD2 (7 bases). Germline CDR1 is SGHAT and CDR2 is FQNNGV. Trimming removed 3 bases from V and 3 bases from J, with 24 bases in between. CDR3 length: 18 amino acids. CDR3 DNA sequence: TGTGCCAGCAGCTTTTTGGGGGGGGCCCGGGACACCAACTACGAGCAGTACTTC. This gives the protein CASSFLGGARDTNYEQYF.

The chain has TRBV19 and TRBJ1-1, with no clear D. V was shortened by 7 bases and J by 5 bases, with 8 bases between the two germline ends. CDR1 and CDR2 from the germline V gene are LNHDA and SQIVND (reference sequence). The CDR3 spans 11 residues. The CDR3 protein is CASKFNTEAFF. CDR3 DNA sequence: TGTGCCAGTAAATTCAATACTGAAGCTTTCTTT.

This clone was observed a single time. The chain employs TRBV11-2 and TRBJ1-4, with 9 positions matching TRBD1. The CDR3 length is 16 residues. CDR1 and CDR2 from the germline V gene are SGHAT and FQNNGV. Trimming cost V 3 bases and J 9 bases; bases outside gene matches: 11. DNA for the CDR3: TGTGCCAGCAGCTTCGGAGGCGGGGACAGGGACCAAAAACTGTTTTTT. It is translated as CASSFGGGDRDQKLFF.

This chain connects TRBV28 to TRBJ1-5, with TRBD1 identical over 8 bases. The CDR3 covers 17 residues. V gave up 3 bases and J gave up 5 bases; unmatched junction bases: 12. CDR1 is MDHEN, CDR2 SYDVKM, per germline. CDR3 coding DNA: TGTGCCAGCAGTTTCCTGGACAGGGTCGTTGGGGATCAGCCCCAGCATTTT. This translates into CASSFLDRVVGDQPQHF.

The CDR3 coding sequence is TGTGCCAGCAGCTTTATTAGCGGGGCATACAATGAGCAGTTCTTC. Residues: CASSFISGAYNEQFF. The chain uses TRBV11-2 and TRBJ2-1; 8 bases agree with TRBD2. V was clipped by 3 bases and J by 4 bases; unmatched bases: 5. CDR3 size: 15 residues. Germline loops: CDR1 SGHAT, CDR2 FQNNGV.

The chain is built from TRBV18 and TRBJ2-7, with 7 nucleotides matching TRBD1. Germline-derived CDR1 and CDR2 are KGHSH and LQKENI. V was pared by 4 bases and J by 5 bases, with 5 bases of the junction left unmatched. The CDR3 length is 13 residues. CDR3 amino acids: CASSQNRGHEQYF. For the CDR3, the DNA is TGTGCCAGCTCACAGAACAGGGGTCACGAGCAGTACTTC.

This sequence joins TRBV19 and TRBJ2-3; the D is unclear. Germline CDR1 reads LNHDA; CDR2 reads SQIVND (reference sequence). This CDR3 is 12 amino acids long. Trimming stripped 4 bases from V and 11 bases from J, with 13 bases between. Written as DNA, the CDR3 is TGTGCCAGTAGTAGCACAACAGATGGGCAGTATTTT. It translates to CASSSTTDGQYF.

The chain combines TRBV19 with TRBJ1-1; D may be TRBD1 (6 bases). The ends were cut back, 5 bases at V and 5 bases at J, with 15 bases in the middle. The CDR3 has 14 residues. Germline CDR1 LNHDA, CDR2 SQIVND (reference sequence). Written as DNA, the CDR3 is TGTGCCAGTAGTGGGGGGGCGATGATTACTGAAGCTTTCTTT. Encoded protein: CASSGGAMITEAFF.

This chain links TRBV6-1 with TRBJ2-1, with 9 bases aligning to TRBD1. V lost 3 bases and J lost 8; bases outside the gene matches: 8. Germline V gives CDR1 MNHNS, CDR2 SASEGT. The CDR3 loop spans 15 amino acids. The CDR3, as DNA: TGTGCCAGCAGTGAGTGGGGGACAGGGTTTTATGAGCAGTTCTTC. Its protein product is CASSEWGTGFYEQFF.

This chain links TRBV24-1 with TRBJ1-5, with D unresolved. V shed 9 bases and J shed 1 base, with 12 bases lying between them. The CDR3 is made up of 14 amino acids. Germline assignment: CDR1 KGHDR and CDR2 SFDVKD. CDR3 DNA sequence: TGTGCCACCGCAAATCCGGGGAGCAATCAGCCCCAGCATTTT. Its protein product is CATANPGSNQPQHF.

The V gene is TRBV19, the J gene TRBJ2-2; 7 bases align to TRBD2. Germline trimming cut 10 bases from V and 6 bases from J; bases unmatched to any gene: 17. Germline CDR1 and CDR2: LNHDA and SQIVND (reference sequence). The length of the CDR3 is 16 residues. The CDR3 here is CATSKGLAGLAGELFF. CDR3 DNA sequence: TGTGCCACCTCGAAGGGACTGGCAGGACTAGCCGGGGAGCTGTTTTTT.

The chain links TRBV7-9 to TRBJ2-1, with no clear D. Trimming took off 5 bases at V and 1 base at J, with 9 bases between the two ends. This CDR3 has 14 residues. CDR1 is SEHNR, CDR2 FQNEAQ, per germline (reference sequence). CDR3 residues: CASSIVRSYNEQFF. The CDR3 region has the DNA TGTGCCAGCAGCATAGTCCGTTCCTACAATGAGCAGTTCTTC.

V and J are TRBV10-1 and TRBJ2-7; maybe TRBD1 (6 bases). V was trimmed by 6 bases and J by 7 bases, leaving 13 bases between them. The germline CDR1 and CDR2 sequences are WNHNN and SYGVQD (reference sequence). The CDR3 is made up of 12 amino acids. CDR3 residues: CASSYRVGEQYF. In nucleotides, the CDR3 is TGCGCCAGCAGCTACAGGGTGGGTGAGCAGTACTTC.

The chain links TRBV28 to TRBJ1-3; D is undetermined. CDR1 MDHEN and CDR2 SYDVKM come from the germline V gene. V was trimmed by 3 bases and J by 0 bases, leaving 9 bases between them. The CDR3 runs to 15 residues. CDR3 sequence reads: CASSLAVFSGNTIYF. The CDR3 bases are TGTGCCAGCAGTTTGGCGGTCTTCTCTGGAAACACCATATATTTT.

This clone was seen a handful of times. The chain links TRBV6-1 to TRBJ2-7; D may be TRBD2 (6 bases). V was clipped by 3 bases and J by 4 bases, with 10 bases between them. Germline V lookup: CDR1 MNHNS, CDR2 SASEGT. This CDR3 is built from 13 residues. The CDR3: CASSEPGAYEQYF. Written as DNA, the CDR3 is TGTGCCAGCAGTGAGCCGGGAGCGTACGAGCAGTACTTC.

This clone was recorded once. J is TRBJ2-7 and V is TRBV11-3, with D perhaps TRBD1 (5 bases). Trimming stripped 5 bases from V and 4 bases from J, with 12 bases between. Germline CDR1 and CDR2: SGHNT and YENEEA. The CDR3 sequence is 13 residues long. Here the CDR3 DNA reads TGTGCCAGCAGCAGGGGCGCGATTTACGAGCAGTACTTC. Protein sequence: CASSRGAIYEQYF.

The V gene is TRBV20-1, the J gene TRBJ2-3; 7 bases are shared with TRBD2. The CDR3 contains 13 residues. The junction had 3 bases not matched to a gene; V was cut back by 5 bases and J by 1 base. The germline gives CDR1 DFQATT, CDR2 SNEGSKA (reference sequence). The CDR3 spells CSARGRGTDTQYF. CDR3 sequence (DNA): TGCAGTGCTCGTGGGAGGGGCACAGATACGCAGTATTTT.

This clone was detected only once. The chain is built from TRBV28 and TRBJ2-5, with TRBD2 matching 9 bases. The CDR3 is made up of 15 amino acids. Germline-derived CDR1 and CDR2 are MDHEN and SYDVKM. V shed 2 bases, J shed 5 bases, and the junction held 6 bases outside the gene matches. This CDR3 reads CASSLRAGGTETQYF. CDR3 in DNA: TGTGCCAGCAGTTTACGAGCGGGAGGTACGGAGACCCAGTACTTC.

CDR3 in DNA: TGTGCCAGCAGCTTAACGCGGTCCGGGGAGCTGTTTTTT. Its translation is CASSLTRSGELFF. The chain joins TRBV11-2 to TRBJ2-2; D unclear. CDR3 size: 13 residues. V lost 2 bases and J 6 bases, leaving 7 bases between the germline ends. CDR1 SGHAT and CDR2 FQNNGV come from the germline V gene.

V is TRBV5-3 and J is TRBJ2-3; D perhaps matches TRBD2 (5 bases). TRBV5-3 is recorded as an ORF, its role being uncertain. CDR3 length: 14 amino acids. The germline V and J ends were trimmed by 2 bases and 4 bases, with 11 bases remaining between them. The CDR3 is CARSFYREADTQYF. The CDR3 nucleotides are TGTGCCAGAAGCTTTTATCGGGAAGCAGATACGCAGTATTTT.